Below, 28 T cell receptor beta chains from the same sample are listed, as sequenced in a study of beta chain features in type 1 diabetes. Reverse transcribing all isolated RNA meant expressed TCRB transcripts were sequenced. Method: immunoSEQ multiplex PCR; TCRdb's copy keeps in-frame clones and lacks some. Here the sample spans a few hundred thousand clones, about 11% being singletons. The specimen sequenced was central memory CD4+ T cells from blood. These receptor sequences come from a young man in good health.

The chain carries TRBV6-5 and TRBJ2-5; 9 bases fit TRBD2. The trim removed 0 bases at V and 5 bases at J, leaving 4 bases unmatched. CDR3 size: 15 residues. CDR1 and CDR2 (germline): MNHEY, SVGAGI. The CDR3 is CASSYSGSGRETQYF. For the CDR3, the DNA is TGTGCCAGCAGTTACTCGGGGAGCGGGAGGGAGACCCAGTACTTC.

The chain joins TRBV5-1 to TRBJ2-5, with TRBD1 matching over 7 bases. The V segment lost 4 bases and the J segment 2 bases; nucleotides outside the gene matches: 5. Germline V gives CDR1 SGHRS, CDR2 YFSETQ. The CDR3 spans 14 residues. CDR3 loop: CASSQGTAQETQYF. The CDR3 DNA sequence: TGCGCCAGCAGCCAAGGGACAGCGCAAGAGACCCAGTACTTC.

The sample holds one count of this clone. This rearrangement joins TRBV5-6 to TRBJ2-7; 7 bases map to TRBD2. V shed 4 bases, J shed 3 bases, and the junction held 1 base outside the gene matches. This CDR3 is built from 12 residues. Germline V gives CDR1 SGHDT, CDR2 YYEEEE. CDR3 DNA: TGTGCCAGCAGCAGGGAGGGCTACGAGCAGTACTTC. This sequence encodes CASSREGYEQYF.

This clone was detected ten times or more. This chain's CDR3 is CSGGDPGGSTDTQYF. CDR3 DNA sequence: TGCAGCGGAGGGGATCCGGGAGGGTCCACAGATACGCAGTATTTT. V usage is TRBV29-1 and J usage is TRBJ2-3; the match to TRBD2 covers 8 bases. Germline trimming cut 7 bases from V and 2 bases from J; bases unmatched to any gene: 11. Germline V gene data show CDR1 as SQVTM and CDR2 as ANQGSEA. The CDR3 runs 15 residues.

The chain carries TRBV4-3 and TRBJ2-1, with unresolved D. This CDR3 has 14 residues. Germline CDR1 and CDR2: LGHNA and YSLEER. Trimming pared 1 base from V and 6 bases from J, leaving 10 bases between. Here the CDR3 DNA reads TGCGCCAGCAGCCAAGGACTTCTGGGCAATGAGCAGTTCTTC. Translation: CASSQGLLGNEQFF.

The V and J genes are TRBV28 and TRBJ1-1; the D gene is possibly TRBD1 (6 bases). V was shortened by 2 bases and J by 4 bases, with 17 bases between the two germline ends. The germline V gene encodes CDR1 MDHEN and CDR2 SYDVKM. The CDR3 consists of 16 residues. The CDR3 nucleotides read TGTGCCAGCAGTTTAAGGGGGGAAGCTCATAGCACTGAAGCTTTCTTT. It is translated as CASSLRGEAHSTEAFF.

This clone was picked up a small number of times. Its ends do not fully match the called genes, so a read error is possible. This chain links TRBV7-6 with TRBJ2-5; D perhaps matches TRBD1 (6 bases). The CDR3 loop spans 14 amino acids. CDR1 SGHVS and CDR2 FNYEAQ come from the germline V gene. In DNA, the CDR3 is TGTGCTAGCAGCAACGGACAGTTCCAAGAGACCCAGTACTTC. Its protein is CASSNGQFQETQYF.

This clone was found a few times. The genes are TRBV14 and TRBJ2-1; D is perhaps TRBD1 (6 bases). V was cut by 1 base and J by 1 base, with 14 bases left in between. The CDR3 sequence is 17 residues long. Germline V gene lookup returns CDR1 SGHDN and CDR2 FVKESK. The CDR3 region is CASSQVQGSYSYNEQFF. The CDR3 nucleotides read TGTGCCAGCAGCCAAGTCCAGGGGTCGTATTCCTACAATGAGCAGTTCTTC.

The chain has TRBV29-1 and TRBJ2-3; D is ambiguous. The length of the CDR3 is 13 residues. V was shortened by 6 bases and J by 8 bases, with 18 bases between the two germline ends. The germline V gene has CDR1 SQVTM and CDR2 ANQGSEA. CDR3: CSVHGPFMATQYF. For the CDR3, the DNA is TGCAGCGTCCACGGGCCCTTTATGGCTACGCAGTATTTT.

This clone was observed a few times. The chain is built from TRBV5-4 and TRBJ1-1, with a weak D call TRBD1 (5 bases). V lost 0 bases and J 4 bases, leaving 13 bases between the germline ends. The CDR3 is 15 amino acids. Germline V CDR1 and CDR2: SGHNT, YYREEE (reference sequence). CDR3 sequence (DNA): TGTGCCAGCAGCTTGGATAAGGGGTTTGCCACTGAAGCTTTCTTT. Its protein product is CASSLDKGFATEAFF.

The CDR3 loop is CASSPLGSYEQYF. The CDR3 bases are TGCGCCAGCAGCCCCTTAGGGTCCTACGAGCAGTACTTC. This chain joins TRBV5-1 and TRBJ2-7; D is undetermined. From germline, CDR1 is SGHRS and CDR2 YFSETQ. Trimming shortened V by 4 bases and J by 1 base, and 9 bases separated the two germline ends. CDR3 length: 13 residues.

The genes are TRBV10-1 and TRBJ2-7, with TRBD2 as a possible D gene (6 bases). The CDR3 length is 14 residues. In germline, CDR1 is WNHNN, CDR2 SYGVQD (reference sequence). Between the trimmed V and J ends, which lost 5 bases and 2 bases, there was a span of 13 bases. CDR3 in DNA: TGCGCCAGCAGTTACTCGGGAGCCCCCTACGAGCAGTACTTC. It encodes CASSYSGAPYEQYF.

This clone was seen a few times. This sequence joins TRBV7-3 and TRBJ2-2; D not certain. CDR3 size: 16 residues. V was trimmed by 1 base and J by 0 bases, leaving 9 bases between them. The V gene's germline CDR1 is SGHTA and CDR2 FQGTGA. CDR3 sequence: CASSLNVVSNTGELFF. CDR3 DNA: TGTGCCAGCAGCTTAAATGTGGTGTCGAACACCGGGGAGCTGTTTTTT.

Ten or more counts support this clone. V is TRBV23-1 and J is TRBJ2-7; D might be TRBD1 (6 bases). TRBV23-1 is marked as an open reading frame, function uncertain. There are 15 residues in the CDR3. The germline V and J ends were trimmed by 0 bases and 3 bases, with 12 bases remaining between them. This CDR3 reads CASSQSKGESYEQYF. CDR3 bases: TGCGCCAGCAGTCAATCTAAGGGGGAAAGCTACGAGCAGTACTTC.

This clone was recorded a few times. This rearrangement joins TRBV21-1 to TRBJ2-1; no DNA check was done on the table's D call, TRBD2. TRBV21-1 is listed as a pseudogene. The CDR3 length is 17 residues. The CDR3 DNA is TGTGCCAGCAGCAAACGGGTTAGCGGACTCTCCTACAATGAGCAGTTCTTC. This translates into CASSKRVSGLSYNEQFF.

For this clone: A read error may account for a junction end that differs from germline. This sequence joins TRBV7-7 and TRBJ2-1; 11 bases line up with TRBD1. Per germline, CDR1 SSHAT and CDR2 FNYEAQ (reference sequence). The length of the CDR3 is 14 residues. The CDR3 region is CASSSGTGGNEQFF. CDR3 DNA sequence: TGTGCTAGCAGTTCCGGGACAGGGGGTAATGAGCAGTTCTTC.

The CDR3 protein is CASSLRTANTGELFF. DNA for the CDR3: TGTGCCAGCAGCTTACGAACAGCGAACACCGGGGAGCTGTTTTTT. The gene calls are TRBV7-3 and TRBJ2-2; D not resolved. The CDR3 covers 15 residues. The germline V gene encodes CDR1 SGHTA and CDR2 FQGTGA. V lost 2 bases and J lost 0, with 7 bases in between.

This clone was found a few times. CDR3 protein: CASRPARGTGYNEQFF. The CDR3 nucleotides are TGTGCCAGCAGGCCGGCCCGTGGGACCGGTTACAATGAGCAGTTCTTC. The V call is TRBV27, the J call TRBJ2-1; possibly TRBD1 or TRBD2 for D (5 bases each). The CDR3 is 16 residues long. With 6 bases removed from V and 4 bases from J, the gap between germline ends came to 19 bases. Germline loops: CDR1 MNHEY, CDR2 SMNVEV (reference sequence).

This clone has a handful of counts. J is TRBJ2-1 and V is TRBV6-4; D remains unclear. The CDR3 covers 16 residues. Germline V lookup: CDR1 MRHNA, CDR2 SNTAGT. Between the trimmed V and J ends, which lost 2 bases and 3 bases, there was a span of 14 bases. CDR3 protein: CASSDVLRPSYNEQFF. CDR3 DNA sequence: TGTGCCAGCAGTGACGTTCTTCGTCCCAGCTACAATGAGCAGTTCTTC.

This clone was seen more than once but under ten times. The chain employs TRBV18 and TRBJ2-7; TRBD1 matches at 7 bases. CDR3 length equals 13 residues. Germline CDR1 reads KGHSH; CDR2 reads LQKENI. Trimming removed 4 bases from V and 2 bases from J; junction bases left unmatched: 2. CDR3 DNA sequence: TGTGCCAGCTCACGGGACAGCGCCTACGAGCAGTACTTC. Protein: CASSRDSAYEQYF.

The gene calls are TRBV6-5 and TRBJ2-7; 8 nucleotides match TRBD2. CDR3 length: 16 amino acids. Germline CDR1 MNHEY, CDR2 SVGAGI. Trimming at V came to 4 bases and at J to 0 bases, leaving 8 bases not matched to a gene. The CDR3 region is CASSSRTSFSSYEQYF. CDR3 nucleotides: TGTGCCAGCAGTTCGCGGACTAGCTTTAGCTCCTACGAGCAGTACTTC.

This clone has only a few counts. V usage is TRBV7-6 and J usage is TRBJ2-1; 7 bases map to TRBD2. CDR1 SGHVS and CDR2 FNYEAQ come from the germline V gene. Losses at the gene ends were 5 bases for V and 4 bases for J; bases not matched to a gene: 5. CDR3 length equals 14 residues. CDR3 sequence: CASSIGTKYNEQFF. Written as DNA, the CDR3 is TGTGCCAGCAGCATAGGGACTAAATACAATGAGCAGTTCTTC.

This rearrangement joins TRBV4-2 to TRBJ2-1; possibly TRBD1 for D (5 bases). The ends were cut back, 0 bases at V and 8 bases at J, with 20 bases in the middle. The length of the CDR3 is 17 residues. Per the germline V gene, CDR1 is LGHNA and CDR2 is YNFKEQ. DNA of the CDR3: TGTGCCAGCAGCCAAGATACGGGCCAGGGAAGGAACGATGAGCAGTTCTTC. Amino acid sequence: CASSQDTGQGRNDEQFF.

This clone was observed a handful of times. The chain couples TRBV13 to TRBJ2-2; D possibly uses TRBD1 or TRBD2 (5 bases each). The V end lost 5 bases, the J end lost 5 bases, and 15 bases lay between the germline ends. The CDR3 is 15 amino acids. The germline V gene has CDR1 PRHDT and CDR2 FYEKMQ (reference sequence). CDR3 loop: CASSPGTEPTGELFF. The CDR3, as DNA: TGTGCCAGCAGCCCCGGGACCGAACCAACCGGGGAGCTGTTTTTT. The full variable domain, completed using reference TRBV13 and TRBJ2-2, is AAGVIQSPRHLIKEKRETATLKCYPIPRHDTVYWYQQGPGQDPQFLISFYEKMQSDKGSIPDRFSAQQFSDYHSELNMSSLELGDSALYFCASSPGTEPTGELFFGEGSRLTVL.

This clone was observed a few times. V usage is TRBV13 and J usage is TRBJ2-5, with D unresolved. Trimming took 6 bases from V and 5 from J, leaving 10 bases between them. The CDR3 runs to 12 residues. Germline-derived CDR1 and CDR2 are PRHDT and FYEKMQ (reference sequence). CDR3: CASSQDRETQYF. The DNA of the CDR3 is TGTGCCAGCAGTCAAGACCGGGAGACCCAGTACTTC. The full variable domain, with the rest looked up from reference TRBV13 and TRBJ2-5, is AAGVIQSPRHLIKEKRETATLKCYPIPRHDTVYWYQQGPGQDPQFLISFYEKMQSDKGSIPDRFSAQQFSDYHSELNMSSLELGDSALYFCASSQDRETQYFGPGTRLLVL.

The chain links TRBV19 to TRBJ1-2; 8 bases are a match to TRBD1. Germline CDR1 reads LNHDA; CDR2 reads SQIVND (reference sequence). V was pared by 5 bases and J by 6 bases, with 11 bases of the junction left unmatched. The CDR3 runs to 15 residues. The chain's CDR3 is CASSPRDRQPHGYTF. CDR3 nucleotide sequence: TGTGCCAGTAGTCCGAGGGACAGGCAACCCCATGGCTACACCTTC. The complete variable domain, with remaining parts taken from reference TRBV19 and TRBJ1-2, reads DGGITQSPKYLFRKEGQNVTLSCEQNLNHDAMYWYRQDPGQGLRLIYYSQIVNDFQKGDIAEGYSVSREKKESFPLTVTSAQKNPTAFYLCASSPRDRQPHGYTFGSGTRLTVV.

The V and J genes are TRBV11-2 and TRBJ2-3, with 10 bases that match TRBD2. The ends lost 5 bases at V and 5 bases at J; junction bases unmatched: 13. CDR1 SGHAT and CDR2 FQNNGV come from the germline V gene. This CDR3 is built from 17 residues. CDR3 DNA: TGTGCCAGCAGCACATTACTTCTAGCGGGAGTTAGAGATACGCAGTATTTT. Translated, it gives CASSTLLLAGVRDTQYF.

The chain carries TRBV20-1 and TRBJ1-4; D gene unclear. Germline assignment: CDR1 DFQATT and CDR2 SNEGSKA (reference sequence). This CDR3 is 11 amino acids long. V gave up 1 base and J gave up 7 bases, with 4 bases separating them. This CDR3 reads CSARVLEKLFF. The DNA of the CDR3 is TGCAGTGCTAGAGTCCTTGAAAAACTGTTTTTT.